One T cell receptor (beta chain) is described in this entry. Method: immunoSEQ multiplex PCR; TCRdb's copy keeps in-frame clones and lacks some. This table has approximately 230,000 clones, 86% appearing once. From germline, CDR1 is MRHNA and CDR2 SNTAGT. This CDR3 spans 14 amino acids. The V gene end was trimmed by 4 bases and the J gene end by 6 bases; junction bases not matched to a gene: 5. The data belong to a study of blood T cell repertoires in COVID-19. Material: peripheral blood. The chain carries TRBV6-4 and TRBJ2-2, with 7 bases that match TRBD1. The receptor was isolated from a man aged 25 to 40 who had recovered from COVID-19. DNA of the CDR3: TGTGCCAGCAGTGTTGACAGGGTTGCCGGGGAGCTGTTTTTT. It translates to CASSVDRVAGELFF.